Below, one T cell receptor (beta chain) is given with its context. This clone has more than one count but fewer than ten. Its antigen remains unidentified. No clone much larger than this one lies a single base away; base qualities are absent. TCR CDR3 regions were amplified from genomic DNA by multiplex PCR using the deep immunoSEQ assay. For each cell subset, the extracted genomic DNA was distributed evenly across all wells of several immunoSEQ 96-well plates, and each plate served as one replicate. For sorted subsets, about 210 ng of genomic DNA, equivalent to 25,000 to 30,000 T cell genomes, went into each replicate PCR. Purified libraries were measured with a Qubit 3.0 fluorometer, size-checked on a Bioanalyzer 2100, and measured again with the KAPA Library Quantification kit. Every immunoSEQ 96-well plate was sequenced on a dedicated single-read 150-cycle Illumina NextSeq 550 flow cell. The authors' pipeline ran thus. Because only junctional sequences without quality scores were contained in the immunoSEQ output, filtering matching that applied to full-length reads could not be performed. Sequences were annotated with PyIR, a Python wrapper for IgBLAST v1.9, and V/J genes and CDR3 were assigned using IMGT germline references. Any read was removed if the V/J assignment was weak (E-value above 1e-6), the CDR3 was missing, or the read contained stop codons, out-of-frame junctions, or ambiguous translated residues. A V3J clonotype was defined by an identical inferred V gene, J gene, and CDR3 amino acid sequence. Percentage overlap between repertoires was calculated by dividing the number of shared unique clonotypes by the size of the smaller repertoire. RTK rarefaction, the Chao1 estimator, and Recon v2.1 estimates of unobserved clonotypes were used to assess repertoire richness. Generation probabilities were computed with OLGA for all TCRbeta clonotypes obtained by the gDNA method from a few donors. TCRdb stores this immuneACCESS table with in-frame sequences only. Part of the clones is absent; in the studies checked, under half of the shortfall reflects unresolved V genes, and no reason is known for the rest. Clonal size and the V and J genes are those of that table, whereas D and trimming came from the DNA. Counted in this sample were nearly 1 million clones; over 60% of them appeared once. The ten most abundant clones make up roughly 1.5% of the sample.

The record originates from a study of shared clonotypes between healthy human individuals (dated by TCRdb to about 2020). About the full investigation: The cohort comprised a couple of women and a few men aged 18 to 49 years. For each donor, CD4 naive and CD4 memory were each given three plates, CD8 naive was given two plates, and CD8 memory was given one plate. To estimate repertoire size and how much clonotype sharing occurs between individuals, the study deeply sequenced the blood TCR repertoires of several healthy adults. To increase sequencing depth and limit assay-specific biases, TCR repertoire library preparation and sequencing were carried out by different laboratories using diverse techniques. Leukapheresis yielded between about 0.94 and 9 billion PBMCs per donor. Summary of the overall study and its limitations: Naive subsets generally had larger estimated clonotype richness than memory subsets. Only blood was sampled, and tissue TCR repertoires likely differ from those in blood. When several donors were compared, the shared fraction of clonotypes was around 5% for naive CD4, roughly 3.3% for naive CD8, 2% to 2.5% for memory CD4, and roughly 0.43% for memory CD8. Pairwise subsampling led to the expectation that sequencing depth would affect the degree of clonotype sharing among donors. The small number of donors limited the genetic and exposure-history diversity represented. Even with the large sequencing depth, rarefaction of the sorted-subset datasets indicated that sequencing was incomplete. Compared with non-shared clonotypes, the clonotypes found in all four sorted-subset donors had higher generation probabilities.

V is cut by 1 base and J by 11 bases, and the space between the germline ends is 14 bases. The germline V gene gives CDR1 as MNHNS and CDR2 as SASEGT. The CDR3 numbers 13 residues from cysteine through phenylalanine. Only the CDR3 portion is preserved as DNA: 39 bases, with reading frame beginning at the first base. The donors were healthy, HIV-negative adults who had no recently reported acute infections or vaccinations. Only Caucasian adults living in Nashville, Tennessee, USA were represented among the donors. Magnetic negative selection was used to enrich CD4+ T cells, after which naive cells were positively selected on CD45RA and the negative fraction became the memory subset. Blood was collected by leukapheresis, and PBMCs were isolated by Ficoll-Histopaque density gradient centrifugation and then cryopreserved in liquid nitrogen vapor phase. Purity and quantity of every magnetically sorted T cell population were checked by analytical flow cytometry. Genomic DNA was isolated from every sorted fraction and measured by UV absorbance on a Nanodrop 2000c.

The clonotype comes from a man younger than 30 in good health. The chain is encoded by TRBV6-1 joined to TRBJ1-1; a tentative D match to TRBD1 spans 5 bases. Sequenced material: memory CD4+ T cells sorted from blood. The cell subset or site label corresponds to: CD45RA-negative fraction. The DNA is TGTGCCAGCAGTGAAGTCGGAGGGGTGGCGGCTTTCTTT. Its protein reads: CASSEVGGVAAFF.